This T cell receptor (beta chain) appears in the sequencing data of a study of T cell responses to AZD1222 COVID-19 vaccine. The CDR3 runs 12 residues. Germline lookup yields CDR1 SEHNR and CDR2 FQNEAQ (reference sequence). Trimming took off 2 bases at V and 1 base at J, with 0 bases between the two ends. Broader study findings: Of spike-specific TCRs, nearly half reportedly target regions left unmutated in variants. Vaccine-associated CD4 TCRs spanned spike, dominant at 160-218 and 743-854.

TCRdb's table, derived via immunoSEQ multiplex PCR, lists solely in-frame clones and lacks some. The table shows about 180,000 clones, with 85% to 95% occurring only once. On this clone itself: Its antigen is not identified.

The sample was peripheral blood, taken 28 days after the second AZD1222 dose. The chain links TRBV7-9 to TRBJ1-3, with no clear D. This TCR came from an adult who received the AZD1222 COVID-19 vaccine. This chain's CDR3 is CASSLSGNTIYF. As DNA, the CDR3 is TGTGCCAGCAGCTTATCTGGAAACACCATATATTTT.